The 9 T cell receptor beta chains below come from one sample, sequenced in a study of radiotherapy plus CTLA-4 blockade in lung cancer. Profiling relied on immunoSEQ multiplex PCR, and the TCRdb table lists in-frame clones only, not all of them. The table has roughly 90,000 clones, just over 85% seen once. The source material was peripheral blood, sampled from a patient treated with radiotherapy plus ipilimumab. The receptors originated from a human donor with non-small cell lung cancer that progressed on radiotherapy plus ipilimumab.

This clone was observed a few times. The sample has other DNA sequences that encode this CDR3 too. V usage is TRBV7-9 and J usage is TRBJ1-3; 10 bases fit TRBD1. The CDR3 totals 13 residues. Germline V lookup: CDR1 SEHNR, CDR2 FQNEAQ (reference sequence). V gave up 3 bases and J gave up 7 bases; unmatched junction bases: 0. The CDR3 reads CASSLGQGNTIYF. The CDR3 nucleotides read TGTGCCAGCAGCTTGGGACAGGGGAACACCATATATTTT. Full variable domain (remainder filled in from reference TRBV7-9 and TRBJ1-3): DTGVSQNPRHKITKRGQNVTFRCDPISEHNRLYWYRQTLGQGPEFLTYFQNEAQLEKSRLLSDRFSAERPKGSFSTLEIQRTEQGDSAMYLCASSLGQGNTIYFGEGSWLTVV.

The V and J genes are TRBV5-1 and TRBJ1-2; D perhaps matches TRBD1 (6 bases). The CDR3 extends over 14 amino acids. Germline CDR1 and CDR2: SGHRS and YFSETQ. Trimming shortened V by 4 bases and J by 4 bases, and 14 bases separated the two germline ends. CDR3 protein: CASSPQQGGYGYTF. The DNA of the CDR3 is TGCGCCAGCAGCCCCCAACAGGGAGGCTATGGCTACACCTTC.

The rearrangement joins TRBV18 to TRBJ2-7; 8 nucleotides match TRBD1. This CDR3 has 16 amino acids. Trimming took 2 bases from V and 0 from J; bases not matched to a gene: 6. The germline gives CDR1 KGHSH, CDR2 LQKENI. CDR3 nucleotides: TGTGCCAGCTCACCAGGGACAGGAGATAGCTCCTACGAGCAGTACTTC. This codes for CASSPGTGDSSYEQYF.

V is TRBV7-2 and J is TRBJ1-5; D ambiguous. Trimming left V 5 bases short and J 6 bases short, with 8 bases between. The length of the CDR3 is 12 residues. Per germline, CDR1 SGHTA and CDR2 FQGNSA. This CDR3 is CASSPSGQPQHF. In nucleotides, the CDR3 is TGTGCCAGCAGCCCGTCTGGTCAGCCCCAGCATTTT.

This chain links TRBV9 with TRBJ2-2; D not resolved. Trimming removed 0 bases at V and 5 bases at J, with 5 bases between. The CDR3 is made up of 13 amino acids. Germline V gene sequence: CDR1 SGDLS, CDR2 YYNGEE. This CDR3 is CASSVEATGELFF. The CDR3 DNA follows: TGTGCCAGCAGCGTAGAAGCAACCGGGGAGCTGTTTTTT.

The chain couples TRBV6-6 to TRBJ1-2; D gene unclear. Germline V gene sequence: CDR1 MNHNY, CDR2 SVGAGI (reference sequence). The V end was cut by 2 bases, the J end by 6 bases, with 13 bases between. This CDR3 region has 14 residues. CDR3 protein: CASSYPGYRDGYTF. The DNA of the CDR3 is TGTGCCAGCAGTTACCCGGGGTACCGTGATGGCTACACCTTC.

This clone was detected a few times. This chain joins TRBV5-1 and TRBJ1-1; D uncertain. Germline CDR1 and CDR2: SGHRS and YFSETQ. With 0 bases removed from V and 0 bases from J, the gap between germline ends came to 9 bases. This CDR3 contains 15 residues. This CDR3 is CASSLEATMNTEAFF. CDR3 DNA: TGCGCCAGCAGCTTGGAAGCCACCATGAACACTGAAGCTTTCTTT.

The genes are TRBV5-1 and TRBJ1-2; D remains unclear. The V end was cut by 4 bases, the J end by 0 bases, with 7 bases between. There are 13 residues in the CDR3. The germline V gene encodes CDR1 SGHRS and CDR2 YFSETQ. CDR3 loop: CASSPQANYGYTF. The CDR3 DNA reads as TGCGCCAGCAGCCCGCAGGCTAACTATGGCTACACCTTC.

The chain is built from TRBV7-2 and TRBJ2-1, with 10 bases matching TRBD2. The ends lost 5 bases at V and 0 bases at J; junction bases unmatched: 7. CDR1 is SGHTA, CDR2 FQGNSA, per germline. This CDR3 is built from 17 residues. The CDR3 region is CASSHKLAGSSYNEQFF. CDR3 nucleotides: TGTGCCAGCAGCCATAAACTAGCGGGAAGCTCCTACAATGAGCAGTTCTTC.